The T cell receptor (beta chain) described here comes from a study of shared clonotypes between healthy human individuals. Naive CD8 populations comprised CD45RO-negative cells positively selected for CCR7, excluding terminally differentiated effector memory CD45RA+ cells. Among the donors, all were Caucasian adults who lived in Nashville, Tennessee. Findings of the study overall: Clonotypes which were not shared had lower generation probabilities than clonotypes that all four donors shared. Across subsets, estimated richness was generally greater for naive than for memory populations.

Regarding this clone: What it binds is not known.

The data were produced by immunoSEQ multiplex PCR, yet TCRdb's version contains in-frame clones alone and is incomplete. This sample has fewer than 1 million clones; just over 95% occur once, and the top ten carry under 0.25%. Sequenced sample: naive CD8+ T cells sorted from blood. This receptor was obtained from a young man in good health.

Written as DNA, the CDR3 is TGCGCCAGCAGCCAAGATTTATCCTTGAACACTGAAGCTTTCTTT. It is translated as CASSQDLSLNTEAFF. J is TRBJ1-1 and V is TRBV4-1; D is unclear. The CDR3 runs to 15 residues. Germline CDR1 reads MGHRA; CDR2 reads YSYEKL. Trimming cost V 0 bases and J 0 bases, with 8 bases left between them.